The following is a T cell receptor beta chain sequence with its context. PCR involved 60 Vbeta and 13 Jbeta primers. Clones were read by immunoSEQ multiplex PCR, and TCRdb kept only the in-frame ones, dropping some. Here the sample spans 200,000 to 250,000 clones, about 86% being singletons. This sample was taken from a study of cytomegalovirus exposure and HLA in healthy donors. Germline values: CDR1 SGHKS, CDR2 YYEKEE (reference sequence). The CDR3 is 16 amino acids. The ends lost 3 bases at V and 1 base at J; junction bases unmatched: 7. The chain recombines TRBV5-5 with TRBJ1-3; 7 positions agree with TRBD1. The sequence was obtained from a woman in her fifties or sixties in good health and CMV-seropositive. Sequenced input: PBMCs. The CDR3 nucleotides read TGTGCCAGCAGCTCCGGACAGGTGATATCTGGAAACACCATATATTTT. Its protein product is CASSSGQVISGNTIYF.